The rows below give T cell receptor beta chains drawn from one sample of a study of blood T cell repertoires in COVID-19. The data were produced by immunoSEQ multiplex PCR, yet TCRdb's version contains in-frame clones alone and is incomplete. The table includes 350,000 to 400,000 clones, around 90% detected once. Sequenced material: peripheral blood. The receptors were sampled from a man aged 18-30 years with active or convalescent COVID-19. The CDR3 runs from the conserved cysteine through the conserved F or W. D genes are given only for firm matches. Size tells how often a clone was seen (once, few, many) or the class of an expanded clone, and some rows leave it out.

DNA | CDR3 | size | J | length | D | V
TGTGCCAGCAGCCGATCAGGGGCGTCTGGCACAGATACGCAGTATTTT | CASSRSGASGTDTQYF | . | TRBJ2-3 | 16 | . | TRBV7-3
TGTGCCAGCAGTTTAGGGGGCGCGGGTCAGCCCCAGCATTTT | CASSLGGAGQPQHF | . | TRBJ1-5 | 14 | . | TRBV27
TGTGCCAGCAGTGGATCTAGCGGGAGTATTCCGGGCGAGCAGTACTTC | CASSGSSGSIPGEQYF | . | TRBJ2-7 | 16 | TRBD2 | TRBV2
TGTGCCAGCAGCCGCCTAGCAGGGGTTGGGGAAGCTTTCTTT | CASSRLAGVGEAFF | . | TRBJ1-1 | 14 | . | TRBV7-9
TGTGCTAGTGCCCTACAGGGAACTGAAGCTTTCTTT | CASALQGTEAFF | . | TRBJ1-1 | 12 | . | TRBV12-5
TGTGCCAGTAAACCGGGACTAGTAACAGATACGCAGTATTTT | CASKPGLVTDTQYF | . | TRBJ2-3 | 14 | TRBD2 | TRBV6-5
TGTGCCAGCAGCCCGGACAGCGGAAACCAAGAGACCCAGTACTTC | CASSPDSGNQETQYF | . | TRBJ2-5 | 15 | . | TRBV11-3
TGTGCCAGCAGCTCCCCACCCGCGGGGGACTACGAGCAGTACTTC | CASSSPPAGDYEQYF | . | TRBJ2-7 | 15 | TRBD2 | TRBV11-2
TGTGCCAGCCAATATCCGGGACAAGGGTCAGATACGCAGTATTTT | CASQYPGQGSDTQYF | . | TRBJ2-3 | 15 | . | TRBV19
TGTGCCAGCAGCGACGCGGGAGACTATAATTCACCCCTCCACTTT | CASSDAGDYNSPLHF | . | TRBJ1-6 | 15 | . | TRBV25-1
TGTGCCACCAGTGCCCAACGAAACTCTGGGGCCAACGTGCTGACTTTC | CATSAQRNSGANVLTF | . | TRBJ2-6 | 16 | . | TRBV24-1
TGTGCCAGCACCCCGTCCAGGGGGGAGAACTATGGCTACACCTTC | CASTPSRGENYGYTF | . | TRBJ1-2 | 15 | TRBD1 | TRBV6-5
TGTGCCAGCAGCTTGGATCAGGGGGCTGTAAAACTGTTTTTT | CASSLDQGAVKLFF | . | TRBJ1-4 | 14 | TRBD1 | TRBV5-5
TGTGCCAGCAGCCCCGGGACTAGCGTCACAGATACGCAGTATTTT | CASSPGTSVTDTQYF | . | TRBJ2-3 | 15 | TRBD2 | TRBV3-1/TRBV3-2
TGTGCCAGCAGCGTACTCCCCGGGGGAGGGGAGCAGTTCTTC | CASSVLPGGGEQFF | once | TRBJ2-1 | 14 | TRBD2 | TRBV9
TGTGCCAGCAGTCCAAGGGCCTCTGGGGCCAACGTGCTGACTTTC | CASSPRASGANVLTF | . | TRBJ2-6 | 15 | . | TRBV2
TGTGCCAGCAGCACAAACAGGGACACTGAAGCTTTCTTT | CASSTNRDTEAFF | once | TRBJ1-1 | 13 | . | TRBV7-2
TGTGCCAGCAGCTTTAGCGTGGGCGAGCAGTACTTC | CASSFSVGEQYF | . | TRBJ2-7 | 12 | . | TRBV7-2
TGCGCCAGCAGCTTGACAGGGTTTAACTATGGCTACACCTTC | CASSLTGFNYGYTF | . | TRBJ1-2 | 14 | . | TRBV5-1
TGTGCCAGCAGCTACTCAGGGGGAAGACAGCCCCAGCATTTT | CASSYSGGRQPQHF | . | TRBJ1-5 | 14 | TRBD1 | TRBV13
TGTGCCAGCAGCGTCGTTCAGGGGGCCTACGAGCAGTACTTC | CASSVVQGAYEQYF | . | TRBJ2-7 | 14 | TRBD1 | TRBV11-1
TGTGCCAGTACCACGACAGGGCGAAATCAGCCCCAGCATTTT | CASTTTGRNQPQHF | . | TRBJ1-5 | 14 | TRBD1 | TRBV19
TGTGCCAGCAGCCTCCCCACTTCGGTGCCCGGCTACACCTTC | CASSLPTSVPGYTF | . | TRBJ1-2 | 14 | . | TRBV5-6
TGCAGCGTTGGACAGCAACAAGGGGGGGAGCTGTTTTTT | CSVGQQQGGELFF | . | TRBJ2-2 | 13 | . | TRBV29-1
TGCAGCGTTGAGGACAGGAGCCCCCCCTACGAGCAGTACTTC | CSVEDRSPPYEQYF | . | TRBJ2-7 | 14 | TRBD1 | TRBV29-1
TGTGCCAGCAGCCGACAGGGCACCACTGGAAACACCATATATTTT | CASSRQGTTGNTIYF | . | TRBJ1-3 | 15 | TRBD1 | TRBV6-5
TGCGCCAGCAGCCTAGGGACAGTGGGGAGTGGCGGGGAGCTGTTTTTT | CASSLGTVGSGGELFF | . | TRBJ2-2 | 16 | TRBD1 | TRBV5-1
TGTGCCAGCAGTAATTCAAGACAGATACTGTTTTTT | CASSNSRQILFF | . | TRBJ1-4 | 12 | . | TRBV28
TGTGCCAGCAGTCGGCAGGGGGCAACTAATGAAAAACTGTTTTTT | CASSRQGATNEKLFF | . | TRBJ1-4 | 15 | TRBD1 | TRBV7-2
TGCGCCAGCAGCCAAGGCGAGCGGGAGGTGTCTGGGGAGCAGTACTTC | CASSQGEREVSGEQYF | . | TRBJ2-7 | 16 | TRBD2 | TRBV4-1
TGTGCCAGCAGCGAAGGGGCCTACGAGCAGTACTTC | CASSEGAYEQYF | . | TRBJ2-7 | 12 | . | TRBV11-2
TGCAGCGCTTTAGGACAGGGGGTCTACAATGAGCAGTTCTTC | CSALGQGVYNEQFF | once | TRBJ2-1 | 14 | TRBD1 | TRBV29-1
TGTGCCAGCAGTTCTAATCCAATGACCCCGCGGGATACGCAGTATTTT | CASSSNPMTPRDTQYF | . | TRBJ2-3 | 16 | . | TRBV27
TGTGCCAGCAGTCCCACTAGCGGGATCTACAATGAGCAGTTCTTC | CASSPTSGIYNEQFF | . | TRBJ2-1 | 15 | TRBD2 | TRBV7-2
TGTGCCAGCAGCCAAGAGCTAGCGGGGCTGCGGGGCGAGCAGTACTTC | CASSQELAGLRGEQYF | once | TRBJ2-7 | 16 | TRBD2 | TRBV4-2
TGCGCCAGCAGCCCACCGACCGCTCGTTTCGGCGGTGGCTACACCTTC | CASSPPTARFGGGYTF | . | TRBJ1-2 | 16 | . | TRBV5-1
TGTGCCAGCAGCCAACCTGACCGCCGACAGGGAACGCCCCTCCACTTT | CASSQPDRRQGTPLHF | . | TRBJ1-6 | 16 | TRBD1 | TRBV16
TGTGCCAGCAGCTTAGGCGGAGGCAATCAGCCCCAGCATTTT | CASSLGGGNQPQHF | . | TRBJ1-5 | 14 | . | TRBV7-2
TGTGCCAGCAGTGAGGTCCGGGGCTACACCTTC | CASSEVRGYTF | . | TRBJ1-2 | 11 | . | TRBV2
TGCAGCGTTTTTTATGGACAGGGGGGGACCGGGGAGCTGTTTTTT | CSVFYGQGGTGELFF | . | TRBJ2-2 | 15 | TRBD1 | TRBV29-1
TGTGCCAGTAGAACACTAGCGGGAGTGGGCGATACGCAGTATTTT | CASRTLAGVGDTQYF | . | TRBJ2-3 | 15 | TRBD2 | TRBV19
TGTGCCAGTAGTATACCGAGCGGCGAGCAGTACTTC | CASSIPSGEQYF | . | TRBJ2-7 | 12 | . | TRBV19
TGTGCCAGCCTAGCGGGGGGAACAGATACGCAGTATTTT | CASLAGGTDTQYF | once | TRBJ2-3 | 13 | TRBD2 | TRBV12-3/TRBV12-4
TGTGCCAGCAGTGGACAGTCCACTAGCACAGATACGCAGTATTTT | CASSGQSTSTDTQYF | . | TRBJ2-3 | 15 | . | TRBV6-4
TGTGCCAGTAGTATCGGGGACAGTGGTGGAAACACCATATATTTT | CASSIGDSGGNTIYF | . | TRBJ1-3 | 15 | TRBD1 | TRBV19
TGCGCCAGCAGCCAAGAATCCGGTCGCGGCGGCCGGCATCAGCAGTATTTT | CASSQESGRGGRHQQYF | . | TRBJ2-3 | 17 | . | TRBV4-1
TGTGCCAGCAGCCTGAGACAGGGGGCGAATTCACCCCTCCACTTT | CASSLRQGANSPLHF | . | TRBJ1-6 | 15 | TRBD1 | TRBV14
TGTGCCAGTTGCGCCGGGACAGGGTCCTTTAGCAATCAGCCCCAGCATTTT | CASCAGTGSFSNQPQHF | . | TRBJ1-5 | 17 | TRBD1 | TRBV19
TGTGCCATCACTGAGGGGGCGTTGACTGAAGCTTTCTTT | CAITEGALTEAFF | . | TRBJ1-1 | 13 | TRBD1 | TRBV10-3
TGTGCCAGCAGGGTAGCGGGAGGGGCCTACGAGCAGTACTTC | CASRVAGGAYEQYF | . | TRBJ2-7 | 14 | TRBD2 | TRBV5-4
TGTGCCAGCAGGGGGACAGGTCGGGCTTCACCCCTCCACTTT | CASRGTGRASPLHF | . | TRBJ1-6 | 14 | TRBD1 | TRBV27
TGTGCCAGCTGCGTGCTAGCGGGAAGCAATGAGCAGTTCTTC | CASCVLAGSNEQFF | few | TRBJ2-1 | 14 | TRBD2 | TRBV2
TGCGCCAGCAGCCTACGGAGGGGACTAACTAGCGGGGGTTCTCCTGGGGCCAACGTGCTGACTTTC | CASSLRRGLTSGGSPGANVLTF | . | TRBJ2-6 | 22 | TRBD2 | TRBV5-1
TGCAGTGCTAGTCCATCTAGCGGGACGGATACGCAGTATTTT | CSASPSSGTDTQYF | . | TRBJ2-3 | 14 | TRBD2 | TRBV20-1
TGTGCCAGCAGCCAGCCTGGGACAGGGGGTTCCCCACAGTACTTC | CASSQPGTGGSPQYF | . | TRBJ2-5 | 15 | TRBD1 | TRBV14
TGTGCCAGTAGTGACCAGACTAGCGGGGGGGACAATGAGCAGTTCTTC | CASSDQTSGGDNEQFF | . | TRBJ2-1 | 16 | TRBD2 | TRBV19
TGTGCCAGCAGCTTAGTGCAGGGTACGGCCACTGAAGCTTTCTTT | CASSLVQGTATEAFF | . | TRBJ1-1 | 15 | . | TRBV7-9
TGTGCCAGCAGCTTAGACAGGGGTCAGCCCCAGCATTTT | CASSLDRGQPQHF | . | TRBJ1-5 | 13 | TRBD1 | TRBV7-2
TGCGCCAGCAGCCTGGACAGGGATTACAATGAGCAGTTCTTC | CASSLDRDYNEQFF | once | TRBJ2-1 | 14 | TRBD1 | TRBV4-1